What follows is one T cell receptor beta chain and its context. Its antigen remains unidentified. These data are taken from a study of T-cell memory formation after mild COVID-19. About the study: TCR clusters were mostly donor specific. Broader study findings: CD4+ clones that contracted lay mainly in CM and EM; CD8+ ones lay in EMRA. CD4+ bias marked clones expanding day 15 to 37, unlike balanced contracting clones. Day 37-peaking second-wave clones had unconfirmed SARS-CoV-2 specificity.

J was trimmed by 4 bases and V by 5 bases; bases with no gene match: 2. This CDR3 has 13 amino acids. Germline lookup yields CDR1 MNHEY and CDR2 SVGAGI. From the 5' RACE reads, TCRdb called clonotypes with MiXCR, one entry per CDR3 protein. The table includes 290,000 or so distinct CDR3 sequences, just under 20% detected once. This clonotype originated in a young man who had mild COVID-19 (a few samples of this study predate the infection). Cell type and time point are not known. This chain links TRBV6-5 with TRBJ2-4; the match to TRBD2 covers 7 bases. Sequencing was done on a sample of PBMCs or a T cell subset sorted from them (not recorded which). The CDR3 protein is CASSLGGKNIQYF. CDR3 DNA sequence: TGTGCCAGCAGTCTCGGGGGGAAAAACATTCAGTACTTC.